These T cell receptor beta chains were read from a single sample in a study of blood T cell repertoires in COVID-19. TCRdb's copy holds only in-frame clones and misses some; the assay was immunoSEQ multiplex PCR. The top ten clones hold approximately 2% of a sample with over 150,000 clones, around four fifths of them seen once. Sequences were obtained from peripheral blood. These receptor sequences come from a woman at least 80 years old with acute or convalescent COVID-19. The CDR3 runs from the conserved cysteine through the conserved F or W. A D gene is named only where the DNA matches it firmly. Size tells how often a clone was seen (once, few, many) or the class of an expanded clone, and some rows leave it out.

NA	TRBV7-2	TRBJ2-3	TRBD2	TGTGCCAGCAGCTTACCCGGGGAGCGGGGGGGTGGATTAGATACGCAGTATTTT	CASSLPGERGGGLDTQYF
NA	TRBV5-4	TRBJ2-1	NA	TGTGCCAGCAGCTTGGATACCAGCTACAATGAGCAGTTCTTC	CASSLDTSYNEQFF
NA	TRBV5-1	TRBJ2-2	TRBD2	TGCGCCAGCCTTAGCGGGGGGGCGTACACCGGGGAGCTGTTTTTT	CASLSGGAYTGELFF
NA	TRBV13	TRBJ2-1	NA	TGTGCCAGCAGCGCGAGACGTAGCCCCAGCTCCTACAATGAGCAGTTCTTC	CASSARRSPSSYNEQFF
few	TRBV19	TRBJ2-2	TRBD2	TGTGCCAGTAGTATAGCTTCCCCACTAGCGGGGGGCCCAGGAGCCGGGGAGCTGTTTTTT	CASSIASPLAGGPGAGELFF
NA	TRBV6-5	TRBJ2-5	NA	TGTGCCAGCAGCCCCGCGGCAGGGGTGGGGACCCAGTACTTC	CASSPAAGVGTQYF
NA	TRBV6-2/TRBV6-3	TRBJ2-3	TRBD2	TGTGCCAGCAGTTCGGGACTAGCGGACGCAGATACGCAGTATTTT	CASSSGLADADTQYF
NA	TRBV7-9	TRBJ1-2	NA	TGTGCCAGCAGCTTCGGGGAAAGGGCGTCCTATGGCTACACCTTC	CASSFGERASYGYTF
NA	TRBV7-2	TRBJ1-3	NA	TGTGCCAGCAGCTTAGCGCCAGGCAACTCTGGAAACACCATATATTTT	CASSLAPGNSGNTIYF
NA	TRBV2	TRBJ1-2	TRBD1	TGTGCCAGCAGTGCTAGACAGGGGGCGAGTAACTATGGCTACACCTTC	CASSARQGASNYGYTF
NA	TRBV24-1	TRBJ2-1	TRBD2	TGTGCCACCAGTCCTGCGGGAGGGTCCTACAATGAGCAGTTCTTC	CATSPAGGSYNEQFF
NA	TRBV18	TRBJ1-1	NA	TGTGCCAGCTCACCACAGGGGGTGGGAACTGAAGCTTTCTTT	CASSPQGVGTEAFF
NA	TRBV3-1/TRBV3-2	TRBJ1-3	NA	TGTGCCAGCAGCCAAGATCTGGGCATTTATCGCACCATATATTTT	CASSQDLGIYRTIYF
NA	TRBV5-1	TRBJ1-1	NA	TGCGCCAGCAGCTTGGTTGGATCAGGGTCGGGGAACACTGAAGCTTTCTTT	CASSLVGSGSGNTEAFF
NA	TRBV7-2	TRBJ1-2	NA	TGTGCCAGCAGCTATACAGGGCCGGGGGGCTACACCTTC	CASSYTGPGGYTF
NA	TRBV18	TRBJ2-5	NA	TGTGCCAGCTCACCTAACCAGGAGACCCAGTACTTC	CASSPNQETQYF
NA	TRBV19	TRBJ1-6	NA	TGTGCCAGTAGTATAGATCGCGGAGGCTCCTATAATTCACCCCTCCACTTT	CASSIDRGGSYNSPLHF
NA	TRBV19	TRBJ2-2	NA	TGTGCCAGTAGTCGGGGGTTCCACACCGGGGAGCTGTTTTTT	CASSRGFHTGELFF
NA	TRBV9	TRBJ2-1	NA	TGTGCCAGCAGCATTCGGAGTGACCTCCAGGGCAATGAGCAGTTCTTC	CASSIRSDLQGNEQFF
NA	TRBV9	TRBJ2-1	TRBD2	TGTGCCAGCAGCGCCAATGCGGGAGCCACCTACAATGAGCAGTTCTTC	CASSANAGATYNEQFF
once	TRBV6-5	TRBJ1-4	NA	TGTGCCAGCAGTTACGGGCACCCTTCTAATGAAAAACTGTTTTTT	CASSYGHPSNEKLFF
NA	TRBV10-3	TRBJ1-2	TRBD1	TGTGCCATCAGTGAGTCGAGGGTTGGACAGGGAATCCGTGGCTACACCTTC	CAISESRVGQGIRGYTF
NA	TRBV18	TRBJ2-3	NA	TGTGCCAGCTCACCCGGCCCGCAGGGGCCCACAGATACGCAGTATTTT	CASSPGPQGPTDTQYF
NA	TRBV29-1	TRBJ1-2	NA	TGCGGGTACCAGGGGAGTTTTAGCGGCTACACCTTC	CGYQGSFSGYTF
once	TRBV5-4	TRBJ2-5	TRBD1	TGTGCCAGCAGCCGGACAGGGGCAGAGACCCAGTACTTC	CASSRTGAETQYF
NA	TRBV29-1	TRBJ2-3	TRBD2	TGCAGCGTTGTGGGGCTAGCGGCAGATACGCAGTATTTT	CSVVGLAADTQYF
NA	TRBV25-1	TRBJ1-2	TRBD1	TGTGCCAGCAGTGGATGGGCGGAGGGGGCGCGGGGCTACACCTTC	CASSGWAEGARGYTF
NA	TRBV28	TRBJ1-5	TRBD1	TGTGCCAGCAGTGCCGGGACAGTTAATAGCAATCAGCCCCAGCATTTT	CASSAGTVNSNQPQHF
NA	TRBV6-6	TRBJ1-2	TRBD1	TGTGCCAGCAGTGCCTACCGGGACAGGGGTCATGGCTACACCTTC	CASSAYRDRGHGYTF
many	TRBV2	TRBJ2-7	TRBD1	TGTGCCAGCACCGACAGGGGGCAAATGGGAAGGGAGCAGTACTTC	CASTDRGQMGREQYF
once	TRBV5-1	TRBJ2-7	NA	TGCGCCAGCAGCTTCCCAGGGGACGAGCAGTACTTC	CASSFPGDEQYF
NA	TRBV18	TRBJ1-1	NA	TGTGCCAGCTCACCGGCTACTGAAGCTTTCTTT	CASSPATEAFF
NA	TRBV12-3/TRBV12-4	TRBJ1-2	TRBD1	TGTGCCAGCAGTTCGGGACAGTTGTATGGCTACACCTTC	CASSSGQLYGYTF
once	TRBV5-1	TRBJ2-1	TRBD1	TGCGCCAGCAGCTTCCGGACAGGGGGTGGGGATGAGCAGTTCTTC	CASSFRTGGGDEQFF
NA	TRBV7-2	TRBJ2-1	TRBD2	TGTGCCAGCAGCTATAGCGGGACCCTTTCGCGCAATGAGCAGTTCTTC	CASSYSGTLSRNEQFF
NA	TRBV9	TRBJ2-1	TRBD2	TGTGCCAGCAGCGTAGAGGGACTAGCAAACAATGAGCAGTTCTTC	CASSVEGLANNEQFF
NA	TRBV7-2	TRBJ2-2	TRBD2	TGTGCCAGCAGCCCGGGATGGGGACTAGCGGGGGCCACCGGGGAGCTGTTTTTT	CASSPGWGLAGATGELFF
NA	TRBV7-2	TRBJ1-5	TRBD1	TGTGCCAGCAGCTTCGACAGGGGGCGCAATCAGCCCCAGCATTTT	CASSFDRGRNQPQHF
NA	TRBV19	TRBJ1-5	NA	TGTGCCAGTAGTATGCGGGGTTGGGGCAATCAGCCCCAGCATTTT	CASSMRGWGNQPQHF
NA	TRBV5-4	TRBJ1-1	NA	TGTGCCAGCAGCTTGGATCCGGGGTTGGACGCTGAAGCTTTCTTT	CASSLDPGLDAEAFF
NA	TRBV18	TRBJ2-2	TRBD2	TGTGCCAGCTCACCACCGACCGGGAGGGCGCACACCGGGGAGCTGTTTTTT	CASSPPTGRAHTGELFF
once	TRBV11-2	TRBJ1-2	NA	TGTGCCAGCAGTTTTAGTAGTACAGGGTCCTATGGCTACACCTTC	CASSFSSTGSYGYTF
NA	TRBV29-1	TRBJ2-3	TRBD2	TGCAGCGTTCGGACTAGCGGGAGCACAGATACGCAGTATTTT	CSVRTSGSTDTQYF
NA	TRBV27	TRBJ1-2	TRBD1	TGTGCCAGCAGTTTGGCAAAGGGACAGGAATCCTATGGCTACACCTTC	CASSLAKGQESYGYTF
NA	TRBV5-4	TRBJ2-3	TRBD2	TGTGCCAGCAGCCTCGGGACTAGCGGGAGTTATGGGAGCACAGATACGCAGTATTTT	CASSLGTSGSYGSTDTQYF
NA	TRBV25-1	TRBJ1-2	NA	TGTGCCAGCCAGGGGATCCGGAGTAGCGGCTACACCTTC	CASQGIRSSGYTF
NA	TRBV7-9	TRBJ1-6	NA	TGTGCCAGCAGCTTAGGGGCAGCGGAGGTTTCACCCCTCCACTTT	CASSLGAAEVSPLHF
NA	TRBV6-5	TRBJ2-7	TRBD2	TGTGCCAGCAGCTCGACTAGCGGGAGACCGTACTTC	CASSSTSGRPYF
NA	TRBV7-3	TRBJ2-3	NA	TGTGCCAGCAGCTTAGGCGGGGGCGGCACAGATACGCAGTATTTT	CASSLGGGGTDTQYF
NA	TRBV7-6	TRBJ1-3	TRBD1	TGTGCCAGCAGCTTAGTGTCAGGACAGGGGTCTGGAAACACCATATATTTT	CASSLVSGQGSGNTIYF
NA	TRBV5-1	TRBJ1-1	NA	TGCGCCAGCAGCTTGCAAGCCGACAGGAGGAACACTGAAGCTTTCTTT	CASSLQADRRNTEAFF
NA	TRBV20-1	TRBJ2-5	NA	TGCAGTGCACAAAATCAAGAGACCCAGTACTTC	CSAQNQETQYF
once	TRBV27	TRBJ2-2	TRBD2	TGTGCCAGCAGTCTCAGGACTAGCGTAGGCGGGGAGCTGTTTTTT	CASSLRTSVGGELFF
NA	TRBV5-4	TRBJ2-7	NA	TGTGCCAGCAGGGCAGAGGGAGGACCGGGGGAGCAGTACTTC	CASRAEGGPGEQYF